The 25 T cell receptor beta chains given below trace back to one sample, sequenced in a study of blood T cells in healthy people across ages. Sample-barcoded 5' priming and a J-beta primer mix drove a second PCR of about 6 to 12 cycles. TCRdb reprocessed the 5' RACE reads with MiXCR, giving one entry per CDR3 protein. Here the sample spans more than 500,000 distinct CDR3 sequences, about 27% being singletons. This sample was also put to use in a study of T cells of mothers and their children.

Sample: blood. The source of these receptors is a boy aged 2 to 10 in good health.

CDR3 in DNA: TGTGCCAGCTCACTGGGACAGGAACCGGTAGGGCAGTACTTC. This encodes CASSLGQEPVGQYF. This chain uses TRBV18 with TRBJ2-5, with 8 nucleotides matching TRBD1. V lost 4 bases and J lost 11; bases outside the gene matches: 12. The germline CDR1 and CDR2 sequences are KGHSH and LQKENI. CDR3 length: 14 residues.

In this sample, this clonotype turned up a few times. The gene calls are TRBV12-3 or TRBV12-4 and TRBJ2-1; a weak D match, TRBD2 (6 bases). Trimming took off 1 base at V and 4 bases at J, with 14 bases between the two ends. There are 16 residues in the CDR3. CDR3 nucleotides: TGTGCCAGCAGTTTAGAAGCCAGGGAGGCTTACAATGAGCAGTTCTTC. This sequence encodes CASSLEAREAYNEQFF.

The chain recombines TRBV20-1 with TRBJ2-5, with D maybe TRBD1 (5 bases). Trimming took off 0 bases at V and 5 bases at J, with 19 bases between the two ends. The germline gives CDR1 DFQATT, CDR2 SNEGSKA (reference sequence). CDR3 size: 16 residues. CDR3 protein: CSARDLLGEGMETQYF. The CDR3 nucleotides are TGCAGTGCTAGAGATCTCTTAGGGGAAGGGATGGAGACCCAGTACTTC.

This clonotype turned up a few times. The chain employs TRBV28 and TRBJ2-5, with 8 bases identical to TRBD1. The J call may be mistaken, given a closer DNA end match to TRBJ2-1. The CDR3 is 13 residues long. Germline lookup yields CDR1 MDHEN and CDR2 SYDVKM. This CDR3 is CASSPTGDNEQFF. CDR3 nucleotide sequence: TGTGCCAGCAGTCCGACAGGGGACAATGAGCAGTTCTTC.

The chain joins TRBV6-5 to TRBJ2-5, with D hard to call. The closer fit of TRBJ2-7 to the DNA end suggests the J call may be wrong. There are 14 residues in the CDR3. CDR1 MNHEY and CDR2 SVGAGI come from the germline V gene. This CDR3 reads CASRVIPSSYEQYF. For the CDR3, the DNA is TGTGCCAGCAGGGTCATCCCGAGCTCCTACGAGCAGTACTTC.

This clonotype was seen only a few times. V usage is TRBV12-5 and J usage is TRBJ2-3; TRBD2 might be the D (6 bases). The CDR3 consists of 12 residues. Trimming cost V 5 bases and J 5 bases, with 8 bases left between them. Germline CDR1 and CDR2: LGHNT and FRNRAP. In nucleotides, the CDR3 is TGTGCTAGTGGTCCGGGACTAGATACGCAGTATTTT. It yields the protein CASGPGLDTQYF.

This clonotype was picked up a small number of times. The chain carries TRBV7-2 and TRBJ2-5; D may be TRBD1 (6 bases). The CDR3 extends over 15 amino acids. Germline V CDR1 and CDR2: SGHTA, FQGNSA. The V end lost 4 bases, the J end lost 0 bases, and 12 bases lay between the germline ends. The CDR3 DNA sequence: TGTGCCAGCAGCTCACTGACAGGCTACCAAGAGACCCAGTACTTC. Protein: CASSSLTGYQETQYF.

The genes are TRBV18 and TRBJ2-7, with no clear D. The CDR3 sequence is 14 residues long. V dropped 1 base and J dropped 2 bases, with 9 bases sitting between them. Germline V gene lookup returns CDR1 KGHSH and CDR2 LQKENI. CDR3 DNA: TGTGCCAGCTCACCACAGGTTAGGACCTACGAGCAGTACTTC. It yields the protein CASSPQVRTYEQYF.

The chain combines TRBV7-6 with TRBJ2-2; D remains unclear. Per the germline V gene, CDR1 is SGHVS and CDR2 is FNYEAQ. The ends were cut back, 1 base at V and 5 bases at J, with 11 bases in the middle. The CDR3 is 15 amino acids. CDR3 DNA sequence: TGTGCCAGCAGCTTAGTTTACAGCAAAACCGGGGAGCTGTTTTTT. It is translated as CASSLVYSKTGELFF.

The chain combines TRBV6-9 with TRBJ1-2, with 7 nucleotides matching TRBD1. Germline trimming cut 9 bases from V and 2 bases from J; bases unmatched to any gene: 0. The germline CDR1 and CDR2 sequences are MNHGY and SVAAGI. The CDR3 is made up of 11 amino acids. The CDR3 region is CARQGNYGYTF. The CDR3 DNA sequence: TGTGCCAGACAGGGGAACTATGGCTACACCTTC.

In this sample, this clonotype turned up a few times. V usage is TRBV5-5 and J usage is TRBJ1-4, with D possibly TRBD1 on 5 matching bases. The V and J ends lost 3 bases and 3 bases respectively, with 9 bases between them. The CDR3 totals 14 residues. Germline-derived CDR1 and CDR2 are SGHKS and YYEKEE (reference sequence). The CDR3 DNA reads as TGTGCCAGCAGCTCCGGGACGGCTAATGAAAAACTGTTTTTT. Protein sequence: CASSSGTANEKLFF.

This clonotype was found a few times. The chain is built from TRBV5-1 and TRBJ1-2; perhaps TRBD1 as D (5 bases). Trimming removed 5 bases from V and 4 bases from J, with 9 bases in between. This CDR3 region has 12 residues. The germline gives CDR1 SGHRS, CDR2 YFSETQ. CDR3 sequence reads: CASSGHPYGYTF. CDR3 coding DNA: TGCGCCAGCAGTGGACACCCCTATGGCTACACCTTC.

The chain has TRBV4-3 and TRBJ1-2, with D unresolved. CDR1 is LGHNA and CDR2 is YSLEER in the germline V gene. V dropped 0 bases and J dropped 2 bases, with 13 bases sitting between them. CDR3 length equals 16 residues. CDR3 DNA sequence: TGCGCCAGCAGCCAAGATCTGGCAGCTTACAACTATGGCTACACCTTC. Protein sequence: CASSQDLAAYNYGYTF.

The chain links TRBV7-9 to TRBJ2-3; no definite D call. CDR3 length equals 15 residues. V was clipped by 1 base and J by 6 bases, with 14 bases between them. Germline CDR1 reads SEHNR; CDR2 reads FQNEAQ (reference sequence). The CDR3, as DNA: TGTGCCAGCAGCTTAGTTGGACCACTCCGGGATACGCAGTATTTT. It codes for CASSLVGPLRDTQYF.

The chain links TRBV7-3 to TRBJ2-1, with no clear D. The CDR3 is 15 residues long. CDR1 and CDR2 (germline): SGHTA, FQGTGA. The V and J ends lost 1 base and 8 bases respectively, with 15 bases between them. The CDR3 spells CASSLNGQVWDEQFF. CDR3 DNA sequence: TGTGCCAGCAGCTTAAATGGGCAGGTTTGGGATGAGCAGTTCTTC.

The chain joins TRBV7-2 to TRBJ2-3; D perhaps matches TRBD2 (6 bases). Germline loops: CDR1 SGHTA, CDR2 FQGNSA. The ends were cut back, 3 bases at V and 2 bases at J, with 12 bases in the middle. The CDR3 spans 15 residues. The CDR3 nucleotides read TGTGCCAGCAGCTTTGCTAGCGTTTACACAGATACGCAGTATTTT. Translating it yields CASSFASVYTDTQYF. Combining the CDR3 with reference TRBV7-2 and TRBJ2-3 gives the whole variable domain GAGVSQSPSNKVTEKGKDVELRCDPISGHTALYWYRQSLGQGLEFLIYFQGNSAPDKSGLPSDRFSAERTGGSVSTLTIQRTQQEDSAVYLCASSFASVYTDTQYFGPGTRLTVL.

This clonotype was recorded a few times. The V call is TRBV2, the J call TRBJ2-1; maybe TRBD1 (6 bases). The germline CDR1 and CDR2 sequences are SNHLY and FYNNEI. This CDR3 spans 14 amino acids. Trimming took 10 bases from V and 0 from J, leaving 13 bases between them. CDR3 DNA sequence: TGTGCCACCTCAGGGGAATCCTCCTACAATGAGCAGTTCTTC. Translated, it gives CATSGESSYNEQFF.

This clonotype was seen a few times. The chain uses TRBV9 and TRBJ2-1; tentatively, D is TRBD1 (6 bases). The J call may not be correct, given that the DNA end is closer to TRBJ2-7. Looked up from germline, CDR1 is SGDLS and CDR2 is YYNGEE. There are 14 residues in the CDR3. The DNA of the CDR3 is TGTGCCAGCAGCGTAGAACAGGGAGCCTACGAGCAGTACTTC. It translates to CASSVEQGAYEQYF.

This clonotype was detected a few times. This chain connects TRBV4-1 to TRBJ2-5; 7 positions match TRBD1. CDR1 and CDR2 (germline): MGHRA, YSYEKL. This CDR3 has 15 amino acids. The junction had 7 bases not matched to a gene; V was cut back by 5 bases and J by 1 base. The CDR3, as DNA: TGCGCCAGCAGCACTAGGACAGGACGCCAAGAGACCCAGTACTTC. Translating gives CASSTRTGRQETQYF.

J is TRBJ2-5 and V is TRBV10-3; perhaps TRBD2 as D (6 bases). From germline, CDR1 is ENHRY and CDR2 SYGVKD. The V end lost 0 bases, the J end lost 9 bases, and 14 bases lay between the germline ends. The CDR3 is 14 residues long. The CDR3 spells CAISESNSGEAQYF. For the CDR3, the DNA is TGTGCCATCAGTGAGTCGAACTCGGGGGAGGCCCAGTACTTC.

The genes are TRBV5-4 and TRBJ2-1; a weak D match, TRBD2 (5 bases). This CDR3 region has 16 residues. CDR1 SGHNT and CDR2 YYREEE come from the germline V gene (reference sequence). V lost 3 bases and J lost 2, with 15 bases in between. The CDR3 reads CASSWRMGGAYNEQFF. The CDR3 DNA is TGTGCCAGCAGCTGGAGGATGGGCGGCGCCTACAATGAGCAGTTCTTC. Looking up the rest from reference TRBV5-4 and TRBJ2-1 gives the full variable domain: ETGVTQSPTHLIKTRGQQVTLRCSSQSGHNTVSWYQQALGQGPQFIFQYYREEENGRGNFPPRFSGLQFPNYSSELNVNALELDDSALYLCASSWRMGGAYNEQFFGPGTRLTVL.

This rearrangement joins TRBV20-1 to TRBJ2-5, with D uncertain. Trimming removed 6 bases from V and 3 bases from J, with 5 bases in between. The CDR3 totals 10 residues. From germline, CDR1 is DFQATT and CDR2 SNEGSKA (reference sequence). CDR3: CSATEETQYF. The DNA for the CDR3 is TGCAGTGCCACCGAAGAGACCCAGTACTTC.

As for this clonotype: The junction and the germline gene differ at one end; a read error may be behind it. The CDR3 DNA follows: TGCGCCAGCAGCTTGAAGGGTAGCGGCACCTACGAGCAGTACTTT. Protein sequence: CASSLKGSGTYEQYF. The chain links TRBV5-1 to TRBJ2-7; tentatively, D is TRBD2 (6 bases). The CDR3 has 15 amino acids. Germline values: CDR1 SGHRS, CDR2 YFSETQ.

This clonotype has just a few counts. The CDR3 DNA sequence: TGTGCCAGCAGCCCTTCGTCGCGGGAAAACTATGGCTACACCTTC. It translates to CASSPSSRENYGYTF. The chain is built from TRBV5-5 and TRBJ1-2; unclear D gene. The CDR3 extends over 15 amino acids. V lost 4 bases, J lost 2 bases, and 15 bases lay in between. Germline-derived CDR1 and CDR2 are SGHKS and YYEKEE (reference sequence).

The V call is TRBV5-1, the J call TRBJ2-1; no reliable D call. Germline V lookup: CDR1 SGHRS, CDR2 YFSETQ. The V end was cut by 1 base, the J end by 0 bases, with 14 bases between. The CDR3 spans 17 residues. The DNA for the CDR3 is TGCGCCAGCAGCTTGTCGACTGGGCAAAGCTCCTACAATGAGCAGTTCTTC. It is translated as CASSLSTGQSSYNEQFF.